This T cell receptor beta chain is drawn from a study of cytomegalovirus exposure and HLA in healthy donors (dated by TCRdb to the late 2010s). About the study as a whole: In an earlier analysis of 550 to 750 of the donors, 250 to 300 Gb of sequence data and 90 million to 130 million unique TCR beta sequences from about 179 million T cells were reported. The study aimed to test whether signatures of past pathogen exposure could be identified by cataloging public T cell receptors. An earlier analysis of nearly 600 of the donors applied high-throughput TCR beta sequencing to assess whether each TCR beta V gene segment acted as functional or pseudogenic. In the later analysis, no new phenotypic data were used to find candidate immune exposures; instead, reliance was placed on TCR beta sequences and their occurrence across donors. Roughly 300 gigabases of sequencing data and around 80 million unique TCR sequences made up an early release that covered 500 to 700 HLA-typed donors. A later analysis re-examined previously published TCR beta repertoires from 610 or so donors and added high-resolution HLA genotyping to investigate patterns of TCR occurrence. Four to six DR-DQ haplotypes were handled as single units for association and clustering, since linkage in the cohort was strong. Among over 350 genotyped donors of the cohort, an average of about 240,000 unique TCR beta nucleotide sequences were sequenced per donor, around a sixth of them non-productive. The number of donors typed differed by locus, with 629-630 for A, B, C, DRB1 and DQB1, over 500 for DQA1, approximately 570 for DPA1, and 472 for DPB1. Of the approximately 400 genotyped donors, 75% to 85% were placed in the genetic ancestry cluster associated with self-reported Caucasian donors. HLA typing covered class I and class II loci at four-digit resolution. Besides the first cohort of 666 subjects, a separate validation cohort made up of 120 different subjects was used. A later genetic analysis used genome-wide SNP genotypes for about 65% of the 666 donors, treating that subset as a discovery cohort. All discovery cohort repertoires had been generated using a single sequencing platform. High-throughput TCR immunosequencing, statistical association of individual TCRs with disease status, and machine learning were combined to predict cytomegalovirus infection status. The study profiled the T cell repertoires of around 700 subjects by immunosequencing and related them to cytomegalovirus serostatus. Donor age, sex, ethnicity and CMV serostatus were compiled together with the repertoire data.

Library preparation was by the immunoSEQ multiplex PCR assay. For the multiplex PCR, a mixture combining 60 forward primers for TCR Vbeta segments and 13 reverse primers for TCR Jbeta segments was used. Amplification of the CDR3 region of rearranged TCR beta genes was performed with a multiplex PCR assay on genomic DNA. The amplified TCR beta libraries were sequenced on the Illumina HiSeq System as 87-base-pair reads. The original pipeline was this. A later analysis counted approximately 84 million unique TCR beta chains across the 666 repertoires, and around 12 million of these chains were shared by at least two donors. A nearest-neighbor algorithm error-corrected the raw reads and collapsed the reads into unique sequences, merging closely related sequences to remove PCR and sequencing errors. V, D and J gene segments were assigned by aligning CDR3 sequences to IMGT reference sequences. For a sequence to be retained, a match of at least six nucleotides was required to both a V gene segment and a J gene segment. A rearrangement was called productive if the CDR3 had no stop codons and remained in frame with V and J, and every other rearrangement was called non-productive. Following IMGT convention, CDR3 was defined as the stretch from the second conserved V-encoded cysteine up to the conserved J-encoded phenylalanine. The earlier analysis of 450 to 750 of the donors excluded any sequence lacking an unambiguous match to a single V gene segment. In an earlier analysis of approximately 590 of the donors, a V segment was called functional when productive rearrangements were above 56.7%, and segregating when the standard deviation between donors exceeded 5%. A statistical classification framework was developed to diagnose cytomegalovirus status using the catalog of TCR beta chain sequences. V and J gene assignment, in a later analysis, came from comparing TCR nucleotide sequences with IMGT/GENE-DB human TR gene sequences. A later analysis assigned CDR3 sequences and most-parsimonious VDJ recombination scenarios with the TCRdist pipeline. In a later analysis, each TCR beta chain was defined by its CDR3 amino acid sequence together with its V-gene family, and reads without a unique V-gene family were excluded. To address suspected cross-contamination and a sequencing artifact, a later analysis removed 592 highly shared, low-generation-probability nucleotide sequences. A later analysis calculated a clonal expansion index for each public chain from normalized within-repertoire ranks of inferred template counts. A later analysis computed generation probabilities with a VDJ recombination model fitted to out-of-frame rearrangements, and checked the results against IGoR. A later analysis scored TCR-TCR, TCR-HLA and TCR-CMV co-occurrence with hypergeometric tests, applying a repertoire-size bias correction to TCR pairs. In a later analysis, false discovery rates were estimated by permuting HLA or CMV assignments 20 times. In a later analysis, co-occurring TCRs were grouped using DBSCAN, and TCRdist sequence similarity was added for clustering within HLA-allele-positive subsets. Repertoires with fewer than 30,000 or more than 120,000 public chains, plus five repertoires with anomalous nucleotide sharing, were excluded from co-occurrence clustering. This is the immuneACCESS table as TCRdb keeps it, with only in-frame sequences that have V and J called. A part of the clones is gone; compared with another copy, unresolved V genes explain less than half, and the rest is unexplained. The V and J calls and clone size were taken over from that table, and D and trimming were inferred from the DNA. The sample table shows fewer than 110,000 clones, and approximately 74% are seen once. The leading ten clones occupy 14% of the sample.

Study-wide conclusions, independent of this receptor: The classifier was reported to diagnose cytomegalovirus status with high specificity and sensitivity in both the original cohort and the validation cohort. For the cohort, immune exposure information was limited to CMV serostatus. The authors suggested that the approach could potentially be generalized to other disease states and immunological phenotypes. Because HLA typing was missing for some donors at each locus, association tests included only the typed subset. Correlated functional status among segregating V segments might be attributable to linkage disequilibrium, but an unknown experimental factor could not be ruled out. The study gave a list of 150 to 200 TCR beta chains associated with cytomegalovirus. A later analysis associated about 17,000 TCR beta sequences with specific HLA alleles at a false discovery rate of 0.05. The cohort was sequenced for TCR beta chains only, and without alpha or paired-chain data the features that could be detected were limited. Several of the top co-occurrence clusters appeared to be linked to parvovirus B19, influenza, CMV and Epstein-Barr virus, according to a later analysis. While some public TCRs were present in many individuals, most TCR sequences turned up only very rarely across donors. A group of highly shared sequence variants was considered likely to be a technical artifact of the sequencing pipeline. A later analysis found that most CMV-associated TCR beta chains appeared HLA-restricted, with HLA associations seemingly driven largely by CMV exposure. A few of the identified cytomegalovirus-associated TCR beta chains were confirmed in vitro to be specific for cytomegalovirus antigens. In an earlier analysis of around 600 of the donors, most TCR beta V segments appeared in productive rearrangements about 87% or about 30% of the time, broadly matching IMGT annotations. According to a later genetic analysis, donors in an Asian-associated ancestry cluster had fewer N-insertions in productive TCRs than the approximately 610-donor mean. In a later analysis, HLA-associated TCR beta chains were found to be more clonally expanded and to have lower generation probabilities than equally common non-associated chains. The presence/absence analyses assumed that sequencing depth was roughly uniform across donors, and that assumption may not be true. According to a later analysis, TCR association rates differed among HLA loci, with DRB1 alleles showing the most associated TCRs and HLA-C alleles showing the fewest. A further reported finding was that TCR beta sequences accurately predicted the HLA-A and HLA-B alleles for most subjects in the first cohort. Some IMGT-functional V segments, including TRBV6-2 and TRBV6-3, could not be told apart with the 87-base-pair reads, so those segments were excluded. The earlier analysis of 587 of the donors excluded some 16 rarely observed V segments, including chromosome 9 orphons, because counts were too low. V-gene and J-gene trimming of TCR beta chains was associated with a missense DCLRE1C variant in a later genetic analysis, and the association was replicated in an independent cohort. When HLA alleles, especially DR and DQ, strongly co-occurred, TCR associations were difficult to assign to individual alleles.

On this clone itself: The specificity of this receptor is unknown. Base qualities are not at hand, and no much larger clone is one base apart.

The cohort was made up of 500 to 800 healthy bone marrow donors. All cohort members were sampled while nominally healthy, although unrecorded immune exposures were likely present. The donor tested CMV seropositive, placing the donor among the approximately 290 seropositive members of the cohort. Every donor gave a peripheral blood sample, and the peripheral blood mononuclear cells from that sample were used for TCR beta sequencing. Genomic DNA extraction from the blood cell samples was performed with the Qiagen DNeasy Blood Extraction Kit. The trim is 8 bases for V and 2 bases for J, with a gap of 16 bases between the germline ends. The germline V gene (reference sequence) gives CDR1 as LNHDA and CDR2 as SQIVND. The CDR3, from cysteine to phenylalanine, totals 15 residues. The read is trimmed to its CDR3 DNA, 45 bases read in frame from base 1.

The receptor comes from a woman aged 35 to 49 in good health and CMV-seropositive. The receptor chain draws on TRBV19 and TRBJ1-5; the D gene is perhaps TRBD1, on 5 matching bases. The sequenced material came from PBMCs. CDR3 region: CASLGPIYRNQPQHF. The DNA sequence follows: TGTGCCAGTTTGGGGCCCATATACCGCAATCAGCCCCAGCATTTT.